This TCR beta chain was captured in a study of blood T cell repertoires in COVID-19. At the level of the study: Sites in the United States, Italy and Spain provided acute and convalescent COVID-19 samples. PBMCs, B-cell-depleted T cells, or T cells provided the cDNA or gDNA that made up the material.

CDR1 is KGHSH, CDR2 LQKENI, per germline. Trimming took 4 bases from V and 0 from J, leaving 3 bases between them. This CDR3 region has 12 residues. Authors' analysis steps: Scientists estimated how many nucleated cells there were by amplifying reference gene primers. Sequencing was performed with immunoSEQ multiplex PCR; in TCRdb, only in-frame clones are kept and a portion is missing. Clonal size and the V and J genes are those of that table, whereas D and trimming came from the DNA. In the table there are about 130,000 clones, approximately 89% of which are singletons. The receptor comes from a woman aged 55 to 70 with acute or convalescent COVID-19. The source material was peripheral blood. V is TRBV18 and J is TRBJ2-5, with D unclear. The CDR3 DNA is TGTGCCAGCTCACTATACCAAGAGACCCAGTACTTC. Protein: CASSLYQETQYF.